The 10 T cell receptor beta chains given below trace back to one sample, sequenced in a study of blood T cell repertoires in COVID-19. Repertoires were generated with immunoSEQ multiplex PCR, while TCRdb's copy carries only in-frame clones and drops some. The sample lists about 24,000 clones, just over 90% occurring once. Specimen: peripheral blood. Source of these receptors: a man in his sixties or seventies with active COVID-19.

This clone was counted once. The chain uses TRBV7-6 and TRBJ2-5; TRBD2 matches at 7 bases. Losses at the gene ends were 5 bases for V and 2 bases for J; bases not matched to a gene: 11. Germline CDR1 is SGHVS and CDR2 is FNYEAQ. There are 16 residues in the CDR3. The CDR3 reads CASSTPGGTNQETQYF. Here the CDR3 DNA reads TGTGCCAGCAGCACCCCCGGTGGGACTAATCAAGAGACCCAGTACTTC.

In this sample, this clone turned up once. The chain uses TRBV10-3 and TRBJ2-1; 9 bases match TRBD1. This CDR3 comprises 13 residues. CDR1 ENHRY and CDR2 SYGVKD come from the germline V gene. The V segment lost 6 bases and the J segment 7 bases; nucleotides outside the gene matches: 4. As DNA, the CDR3 is TGTGCCATCAGCGGGACAGGGTGGAATGAGCAGTTCTTC. Its translation: CAISGTGWNEQFF.

This clone was observed once. This rearrangement joins TRBV7-9 to TRBJ2-7, with 9 bases aligning to TRBD2. Germline-derived CDR1 and CDR2 are SEHNR and FQNEAQ (reference sequence). The CDR3 contains 16 residues. V dropped 5 bases and J dropped 7; count of bases not matched to a gene: 15. CDR3 sequence (DNA): TGTGCCAGCAGCCCAGGGATCGGGAGCGGGAGGCGAGAGCAGTACTTC. It yields the protein CASSPGIGSGRREQYF.

Here the CDR3 reads CASSFNGAGNTIYF. CDR3 DNA: TGCGCCAGCAGCTTCAATGGAGCTGGAAACACCATATATTTT. The chain links TRBV5-1 to TRBJ1-3, with D unclear. CDR1 is SGHRS and CDR2 is YFSETQ in the germline V gene. This CDR3 has 14 amino acids. Trimming took 2 bases from V and 2 from J, leaving 8 bases between them.

This chain links TRBV7-2 with TRBJ2-5; D is possibly TRBD2 (6 bases). The germline CDR1 and CDR2 sequences are SGHTA and FQGNSA. The CDR3 contains 18 residues. Trimming took off 1 base at V and 0 bases at J, with 18 bases between the two ends. The CDR3 DNA is TGTGCCAGCAGCTTAGGGGGATTCGCGGGATGGTACCAAGAGACCCAGTACTTC. The encoded protein is CASSLGGFAGWYQETQYF.

V and J are TRBV6-5 and TRBJ1-1; the D is unclear. Trimming took 4 bases from V and 1 from J, leaving 7 bases between them. This CDR3 is built from 13 residues. Germline V CDR1 and CDR2: MNHEY, SVGAGI. CDR3 protein: CASSLRQNTEAFF. In nucleotides, the CDR3 is TGTGCCAGCAGTTTACGACAGAACACTGAAGCTTTCTTT.

The chain is built from TRBV15 and TRBJ2-1, with 7 bases lining up with TRBD1. Trimming took 5 bases from V and 7 from J; bases not matched to a gene: 11. Germline V CDR1 and CDR2: LNHNV, YYDKDF (reference sequence). This CDR3 spans 15 amino acids. The DNA for the CDR3 is TGTGCCACCAGCGACGAAACTACAGGGGTGAATGAGCAGTTCTTC. Protein product: CATSDETTGVNEQFF.

This clone was seen just once. The genes are TRBV10-2 and TRBJ2-7, with D perhaps matching TRBD1 (6 bases). Germline assignment: CDR1 WSHSY and CDR2 SAAADI. The CDR3 covers 14 residues. Trimming cost V 9 bases and J 1 base, with 16 bases left between them. CDR3: CASSDRYVSYEQYF. The CDR3 DNA follows: TGCGCCAGTTCGGACAGATATGTTTCCTACGAGCAGTACTTC.

The chain uses TRBV6-5 and TRBJ2-5; D is perhaps TRBD1 (6 bases). Trimming stripped 3 bases from V and 4 bases from J, with 9 bases between. This CDR3 spans 13 amino acids. CDR1 is MNHEY, CDR2 SVGAGI, per germline. The CDR3 DNA reads as TGTGCCAGCAGTTATGTCAGGGGAGAGACCCAGTACTTC. This codes for CASSYVRGETQYF.

V usage is TRBV7-2 and J usage is TRBJ2-7; unclear D gene. Germline-derived CDR1 and CDR2 are SGHTA and FQGNSA. V lost 2 bases and J lost 2, with 7 bases in between. This CDR3 has 13 residues. The CDR3 DNA sequence: TGTGCCAGCAGCTTAATAGCCACCTACGAGCAGTACTTC. Translating it yields CASSLIATYEQYF.